The 13 T cell receptor beta chains given below trace back to one sample, sequenced in a study of PD-L1 blockade in urothelial cancer. Measured with immunoSEQ multiplex PCR; TCRdb has only the in-frame clones, and not every one. This sample yields roughly 42,000 clones, of which roughly 77% are seen a single time; 2.5% to 3% belongs to the top ten. Source: PBMCs, taken around atezolizumab (anti-PD-L1) treatment. Source of these receptors: a man between 65 and 85 years old with urothelial cancer.

This chain uses TRBV11-2 with TRBJ1-1, with D perhaps TRBD1 (5 bases). The CDR3 loop spans 14 amino acids. Between the trimmed V and J ends, which lost 3 bases and 4 bases, there was a span of 12 bases. Germline CDR1 SGHAT, CDR2 FQNNGV. The CDR3 loop is CASSLGQLSTEAFF. The DNA of the CDR3 is TGTGCCAGCAGCTTGGGGCAATTGAGCACTGAAGCTTTCTTT.

This chain connects TRBV7-2 to TRBJ2-7; D gene unclear. CDR3 length equals 14 residues. Trimming shortened V by 2 bases and J by 0 bases, and 8 bases separated the two germline ends. Germline values: CDR1 SGHTA, CDR2 FQGNSA. The CDR3 spells CASSLLLLSYEQYF. The CDR3 nucleotides read TGTGCCAGCAGCTTACTTCTCCTCTCCTACGAGCAGTACTTC.

Only one count was recorded for this clone. The V and J genes are TRBV9 and TRBJ2-1; D might be TRBD2 (6 bases). The ends were cut back, 2 bases at V and 3 bases at J, with 12 bases in the middle. Germline CDR1 is SGDLS and CDR2 is YYNGEE. The CDR3 consists of 15 residues. The CDR3 sequence: CASSVTGTLYNEQFF. Written as DNA, the CDR3 is TGTGCCAGCAGCGTTACCGGGACTCTCTACAATGAGCAGTTCTTC.

This clone was found a few times. V usage is TRBV4-1 and J usage is TRBJ1-1; tentative D call: TRBD1 (5 bases). Looked up from germline, CDR1 is MGHRA and CDR2 is YSYEKL. V gave up 1 base and J gave up 4 bases, with 10 bases separating them. This CDR3 contains 14 residues. Here the CDR3 reads CASSQGPQGTEAFF. CDR3 coding DNA: TGCGCCAGCAGCCAAGGGCCCCAGGGCACTGAAGCTTTCTTT.

The chain joins TRBV7-8 to TRBJ2-1; TRBD2 matches 9 bases. V dropped 2 bases and J dropped 6; count of bases not matched to a gene: 5. CDR1 and CDR2 (germline): SGHVS, FQNEAQ. The CDR3 loop spans 15 amino acids. The CDR3 loop reads CASSLMTSGSNEQFF. CDR3 coding DNA: TGTGCCAGCAGCTTAATGACTAGCGGAAGCAATGAGCAGTTCTTC.

The J gene is TRBJ2-5, the V gene TRBV4-3; D is possibly TRBD1 (5 bases). Between the trimmed V and J ends, which lost 0 bases and 7 bases, there was a span of 9 bases. The CDR3 has 13 amino acids. The V gene's germline CDR1 is LGHNA and CDR2 YSLEER. The CDR3 spells CASSQDGQGTQYF. The CDR3 region has the DNA TGCGCCAGCAGCCAAGATGGCCAGGGGACCCAGTACTTC.

This chain links TRBV28 with TRBJ2-7; D is undetermined. Trimming cost V 8 bases and J 4 bases, with 9 bases left between them. The germline V gene has CDR1 MDHEN and CDR2 SYDVKM. There are 11 residues in the CDR3. The CDR3 DNA is TGTGCCAGCTCCGTGTCGTACGAGCAGTACTTC. Translation: CASSVSYEQYF.

The CDR3 DNA reads as TGTGCCAGCAGCTTAACGAGAATACTTCCCAAAAACATTCAGTACTTC. Translating gives CASSLTRILPKNIQYF. The chain combines TRBV7-3 with TRBJ2-4; no clear D gene. The V end was cut by 0 bases, the J end by 2 bases, with 11 bases between. The CDR3 loop spans 16 amino acids. CDR1 is SGHTA and CDR2 is FQGTGA in the germline V gene. Using reference TRBV7-3 and TRBJ2-4 for the parts outside the CDR3, the full variable domain is GAGVSQTPSNKVTEKGKYVELRCDPISGHTALYWYRQSLGQGPEFLIYFQGTGAADDSGLPNDRFFAVRPEGSVSTLKIQRTERGDSAVYLCASSLTRILPKNIQYFGAGTRLSVL.

The chain links TRBV2 to TRBJ1-4; D gene ambiguous. V lost 3 bases, J lost 6 bases, and 2 bases lay in between. This CDR3 has 11 residues. The germline V gene encodes CDR1 SNHLY and CDR2 FYNNEI. CDR3 sequence reads: CASSDDEKLFF. The CDR3 bases are TGTGCCAGCAGTGACGATGAAAAACTGTTTTTT.

The rearrangement uses TRBV5-4 and TRBJ2-7; unclear D gene. The CDR3 sequence is 13 residues long. From germline, CDR1 is SGHNT and CDR2 YYREEE (reference sequence). Trimming cost V 0 bases and J 2 bases, with 6 bases left between them. The CDR3 region has the DNA TGTGCCAGCAGCTTGGGCAGGACCTACGAGCAGTACTTC. This translates into CASSLGRTYEQYF.

This clone turned up a few times. The chain combines TRBV6-5 with TRBJ1-1, with unresolved D. This CDR3 has 16 residues. The V end lost 0 bases, the J end lost 4 bases, and 15 bases lay between the germline ends. Germline-derived CDR1 and CDR2 are MNHEY and SVGAGI. CDR3 region: CASSYSIGGVGTEAFF. CDR3 sequence (DNA): TGTGCCAGCAGTTACTCGATAGGCGGCGTCGGCACTGAAGCTTTCTTT.

This clone ranks as medium-sized (0.01 to 0.1%). The V gene is TRBV5-1, the J gene TRBJ2-1, with 10 bases aligning to TRBD2. This CDR3 spans 19 amino acids. CDR1 SGHRS and CDR2 YFSETQ come from the germline V gene. V was pared by 5 bases and J by 0 bases, with 14 bases of the junction left unmatched. The CDR3 region is CASSNHLGSGGSSYNEQFF. The CDR3 DNA follows: TGCGCCAGCAGTAATCATCTTGGTAGCGGGGGGAGCTCCTACAATGAGCAGTTCTTC.

The chain links TRBV7-2 to TRBJ1-2, with TRBD1 as a possible D gene (5 bases). CDR3 length: 13 amino acids. V was cut by 10 bases and J by 4 bases, with 16 bases left in between. Per germline, CDR1 SGHTA and CDR2 FQGNSA. CDR3 region: CATRQLSGYGYTF. CDR3 DNA sequence: TGTGCCACTCGACAGTTATCGGGCTATGGCTACACCTTC.